A single sample gave rise to the 23 T cell receptor beta chains below, sequenced in a study of shared clonotypes between healthy human individuals. Sequencing used immunoSEQ multiplex PCR; TCRdb keeps in-frame clones, though not all of them. The data show roughly 2,000,000 clones, with around 93% seen just once and around 1.7% held by the top ten. It was CD45RO-negative cells, positively selected for CCR7, that made up naive CD8 cells, with terminally differentiated effector memory CD45RA+ cells excluded. The sample comprised naive CD8+ T cells from PBMCs. All receptors come from a man aged 18 to 30 in good health. Some clones in this sample may be carry-over from other donors' samples.

V and J are TRBV28 and TRBJ2-7, with TRBD1 identical over 10 bases. Germline values: CDR1 MDHEN, CDR2 SYDVKM. V lost 5 bases and J lost 4; bases outside the gene matches: 8. CDR3 length: 15 amino acids. CDR3 sequence: CASSMPGTGVYEQYF. The CDR3 coding sequence is TGTGCCAGCAGTATGCCCGGGACAGGGGTGTACGAGCAGTACTTC.

The CDR3 coding sequence is TGTGCCAGCAGTTTAAGAACACGGGAGGGGGTGCATGAGCAGTTCTTC. The encoded protein is CASSLRTREGVHEQFF. This chain links TRBV27 with TRBJ2-1; 8 bases match TRBD2. Per germline, CDR1 MNHEY and CDR2 SMNVEV (reference sequence). The CDR3 contains 16 residues. With V trimmed by 2 bases and J by 8 bases, 11 bases remained unmatched.

This clone has just one count. The chain is built from TRBV19 and TRBJ1-2; D is possibly TRBD1 (6 bases). The CDR3 covers 13 residues. The germline V and J ends were trimmed by 4 bases and 8 bases, with 14 bases remaining between them. In germline, CDR1 is LNHDA, CDR2 SQIVND (reference sequence). DNA for the CDR3: TGTGCCAGTAGTACCTGGACAGTTTACGGCTACACCTTC. This codes for CASSTWTVYGYTF.

The chain uses TRBV29-1 and TRBJ2-7, with TRBD2 matching over 9 bases. The germline gives CDR1 SQVTM, CDR2 ANQGSEA. This CDR3 has 12 residues. The V segment lost 5 bases and the J segment 5 bases; nucleotides outside the gene matches: 4. CDR3 in amino acids: CSVIGGRDEQYF. DNA for the CDR3: TGCAGCGTTATTGGCGGGAGGGACGAGCAGTACTTC.

This clone was counted a few times. The V call is TRBV6-5, the J call TRBJ2-1, with 7 bases fitting TRBD1. The CDR3 runs 11 residues. Germline trimming cut 8 bases from V and 9 bases from J; bases unmatched to any gene: 4. Germline CDR1 reads MNHEY; CDR2 reads SVGAGI. The CDR3: CASGTAREQFF. CDR3 DNA sequence: TGTGCCAGCGGGACAGCGCGTGAGCAGTTCTTC.

The chain joins TRBV15 to TRBJ2-1, with 8 positions matching TRBD2. Germline V gene data show CDR1 as LNHNV and CDR2 as YYDKDF (reference sequence). The CDR3 totals 16 residues. With V trimmed by 0 bases and J by 2 bases, 3 bases remained unmatched. The CDR3 region has the DNA TGTGCCACCAGCAGAGAGGGAGCGGGAGCCTACAATGAGCAGTTCTTC. Protein sequence: CATSREGAGAYNEQFF.

The rearrangement uses TRBV6-1 and TRBJ2-7; either TRBD1 or TRBD2 may supply D (5 bases each). The CDR3 has 14 amino acids. In germline, CDR1 is MNHNS, CDR2 SASEGT. Trimming pared 8 bases from V and 0 bases from J, leaving 14 bases between. The CDR3 region is CASLSRDGSYEQYF. The DNA for the CDR3 is TGTGCCAGCCTTTCCCGGGACGGCTCCTACGAGCAGTACTTC.

V usage is TRBV9 and J usage is TRBJ1-1; no clear D gene. Trimming removed 0 bases from V and 7 bases from J, with 10 bases in between. This CDR3 contains 13 residues. Germline CDR1 reads SGDLS; CDR2 reads YYNGEE. The CDR3: CASSVGAAGEAFF. CDR3 bases: TGTGCCAGCAGCGTAGGGGCGGCAGGTGAAGCTTTCTTT. Using reference TRBV9 and TRBJ1-1 for the parts outside the CDR3, the full variable domain is DSGVTQTPKHLITATGQRVTLRCSPRSGDLSVYWYQQSLDQGLQFLIQYYNGEERAKGNILERFSAQQFPDLHSELNLSSLELGDSALYFCASSVGAAGEAFFGQGTRLTVV.

The rearrangement links TRBV27 to TRBJ2-1; possibly TRBD2 for D (6 bases). The V gene lost 3 bases and the J gene lost 6 bases, with 12 bases spanning the gap. Looked up from germline, CDR1 is MNHEY and CDR2 is SMNVEV (reference sequence). This CDR3 has 14 residues. The CDR3: CASSLALAGNEQFF. In nucleotides, the CDR3 is TGTGCCAGCAGTTTGGCACTAGCTGGCAATGAGCAGTTCTTC.

The chain recombines TRBV7-9 with TRBJ2-7; D may be TRBD1 or TRBD2 (5 bases each). V dropped 0 bases and J dropped 6 bases, with 15 bases sitting between them. CDR1 is SEHNR and CDR2 is FQNEAQ in the germline V gene (reference sequence). This CDR3 is built from 15 residues. CDR3: CASSLAQGGTAEQYF. The CDR3 DNA follows: TGTGCCAGCAGCTTAGCGCAGGGTGGGACGGCCGAGCAGTACTTC.

The rearrangement joins TRBV10-1 to TRBJ2-6, with D possibly TRBD2 on 5 matching bases. From germline, CDR1 is WNHNN and CDR2 SYGVQD (reference sequence). V lost 7 bases, J lost 0 bases, and 16 bases lay in between. The CDR3 runs to 17 residues. Here the CDR3 DNA reads TGCGCCAGCACCGACACCCGGGGTCGCTCTGGGGCCAACGTCCTGACTTTC. As protein: CASTDTRGRSGANVLTF.

The V and J genes are TRBV19 and TRBJ2-1; 8 positions agree with TRBD2. J gave up 3 bases and V 7 bases, and 14 bases lay outside the gene matches. CDR3 length: 17 residues. Germline-derived CDR1 and CDR2 are LNHDA and SQIVND (reference sequence). CDR3 region: CASKRGEGLADYNEQFF. The CDR3 DNA is TGTGCCAGTAAAAGGGGGGAAGGACTAGCCGACTACAATGAGCAGTTCTTC. Using reference TRBV19 and TRBJ2-1 for the parts outside the CDR3, the full variable domain is DGGITQSPKYLFRKEGQNVTLSCEQNLNHDAMYWYRQDPGQGLRLIYYSQIVNDFQKGDIAEGYSVSREKKESFPLTVTSAQKNPTAFYLCASKRGEGLADYNEQFFGPGTRLTVL.

This clone was detected once. V and J are TRBV4-3 and TRBJ2-7; possible D gene TRBD2, 5 bases. This CDR3 is 16 amino acids long. Germline V CDR1 and CDR2: LGHNA, YSLEER. V was trimmed by 0 bases and J by 0 bases, leaving 12 bases between them. The CDR3 DNA reads TGCGCCAGCAGCCAAGAGAGCGGCGGTAGCTCCTACGAGCAGTACTTC. Translating gives CASSQESGGSSYEQYF.

The chain has TRBV15 and TRBJ2-7; the match to TRBD2 covers 8 bases. After removal of 3 bases from V and 0 bases from J, the junction contained 10 bases not matched to a gene. Germline lookup yields CDR1 LNHNV and CDR2 YYDKDF (reference sequence). The CDR3 sequence is 17 residues long. CDR3 nucleotide sequence: TGTGCCACCAGCAGGAGCCCTCGTAGCGGGACCTCCTACGAGCAGTACTTC. This encodes CATSRSPRSGTSYEQYF.

This rearrangement joins TRBV28 to TRBJ1-2; D remains ambiguous. Germline CDR1 and CDR2: MDHEN and SYDVKM. Trimming removed 1 base at V and 4 bases at J, with 19 bases between. The CDR3 runs 17 residues. This chain's CDR3 is CASSLYRQEGSLYGYTF. CDR3 sequence (DNA): TGTGCCAGCAGTTTATACCGCCAGGAGGGTTCCCTCTATGGCTACACCTTC.

This chain joins TRBV28 and TRBJ2-7; the match to TRBD2 covers 11 bases. CDR1 and CDR2 (germline): MDHEN, SYDVKM. The CDR3 loop spans 16 amino acids. The ends lost 6 bases at V and 2 bases at J; junction bases unmatched: 9. The CDR3 reads CASRFKRLAGPYEQYF. CDR3 sequence (DNA): TGTGCCAGCAGGTTCAAGCGACTAGCGGGACCCTACGAGCAGTACTTC. Variable domain in full (rest from reference TRBV28 and TRBJ2-7): DVKVTQSSRYLVKRTGEKVFLECVQDMDHENMFWYRQDPGLGLRLIYFSYDVKMKEKGDIPEGYSVSREKKERFSLILESASTNQTSMYLCASRFKRLAGPYEQYFGPGTRLTVT.

The genes are TRBV19 and TRBJ2-2; 11 bases agree with TRBD2. The germline V gene encodes CDR1 LNHDA and CDR2 SQIVND (reference sequence). The CDR3 consists of 19 residues. The V segment lost 5 bases and the J segment 5 bases; nucleotides outside the gene matches: 16. The CDR3, as DNA: TGTGCCAGTAGTCCCCCGCGGCTAGCGGGAGGCAGGAAAACCGGGGAGCTGTTTTTT. Amino acid sequence: CASSPPRLAGGRKTGELFF.

This chain uses TRBV7-6 with TRBJ2-1; TRBD2 aligns across 8 bases. With 2 bases clipped from V and 4 bases from J, the junction kept 10 bases outside the gene matches. The CDR3 is 17 residues long. From germline, CDR1 is SGHVS and CDR2 FNYEAQ. DNA for the CDR3: TGTGCCAGCAGCTTAAACCCACTAGCGGCCCCGTACAATGAGCAGTTCTTC. Its translation: CASSLNPLAAPYNEQFF.

V is TRBV27 and J is TRBJ2-5; the D is unclear. CDR3 size: 15 residues. Germline V CDR1 and CDR2: MNHEY, SMNVEV (reference sequence). V was clipped by 4 bases and J by 2 bases, with 14 bases between them. The chain's CDR3 is CASSSYTNFQETQYF. The CDR3 DNA reads TGTGCCAGCAGTTCATACACAAATTTTCAAGAGACCCAGTACTTC.

This clone showed up just once. This chain links TRBV11-2 with TRBJ2-1; 14 bases line up with TRBD2. The CDR3 length is 17 residues. Germline trimming cut 5 bases from V and 8 bases from J; bases unmatched to any gene: 11. CDR1 SGHAT and CDR2 FQNNGV come from the germline V gene. The CDR3 nucleotides read TGTGCCAGCAGCAGGACTAGCGGGAGGTCCCTGATAGATGAGCAGTTCTTC. Its translation: CASSRTSGRSLIDEQFF.

The V gene is TRBV27, the J gene TRBJ2-6; TRBD1 agrees at 9 bases. The ends lost 7 bases at V and 4 bases at J; junction bases unmatched: 5. The CDR3 spans 15 residues. CDR1 is MNHEY, CDR2 SMNVEV, per germline (reference sequence). CDR3 in DNA: TGTGCCAGCAAACAGGGGGCACAAGGGGCCAACGTCCTGACTTTC. Translating it yields CASKQGAQGANVLTF.

The chain carries TRBV11-2 and TRBJ2-7; the match to TRBD2 covers 9 bases. V was pared by 2 bases and J by 4 bases, with 9 bases of the junction left unmatched. CDR1 is SGHAT, CDR2 FQNNGV, per germline. This CDR3 is built from 16 residues. The CDR3 loop is CASSLYSLAGSYEQYF. The CDR3 DNA reads as TGTGCCAGCAGCTTATATTCGCTAGCGGGATCGTACGAGCAGTACTTC. Based on the CDR3 plus reference TRBV11-2 and TRBJ2-7, the full variable domain is EAGVAQSPRYKIIEKRQSVAFWCNPISGHATLYWYQQILGQGPKLLIQFQNNGVVDDSQLPKDRFSAERLKGVDSTLKIQPAKLEDSAVYLCASSLYSLAGSYEQYFGPGTRLTVT.

J is TRBJ2-7 and V is TRBV12-5; 8 nucleotides align to TRBD1. CDR1 and CDR2 from the germline V gene are LGHNT and FRNRAP. There are 15 residues in the CDR3. The J segment lost 0 bases and the V segment lost 5 bases, leaving 6 bases of the junction unmatched. This chain's CDR3 is CASGPTGESSYEQYF. In DNA, the CDR3 is TGTGCTAGTGGTCCGACAGGGGAAAGCTCCTACGAGCAGTACTTC.